The rows below give T cell receptor beta chains drawn from one sample of a study of T cell repertoires and HLA-DP antigens. Their antigens remain unidentified. Sequencing was performed with immunoSEQ multiplex PCR; in TCRdb, only in-frame clones are kept and a portion is missing. Of fewer than 75,000 clones in the sample, over 75% were seen once. Sequencing was carried out using CD4+ T cells from PBMCs. These receptors originate from a man aged 60 to 69 in good health and CMV-seronegative. CDR3s include the opening cysteine and the closing phenylalanine or tryptophan. The D gene is left open where the match is weak. Rows may omit the clone size; those that give it use once, few, many or a size class.

clone size	V gene	J gene	D gene	CDR3 protein	CDR3 DNA
.	TRBV18	TRBJ1-5	.	CASSPGTNQPQHF	TGTGCCAGCTCACCAGGGACGAATCAGCCCCAGCATTTT
.	TRBV19	TRBJ1-5	.	CASSIAVDQPQHF	TGTGCCAGTAGTATAGCGGTCGATCAGCCCCAGCATTTT
.	TRBV13	TRBJ2-7	.	CASSSDGDEQYF	TGTGCCAGCAGCTCCGATGGCGACGAGCAGTACTTC
.	TRBV6-9	TRBJ1-6	.	CASSSQGYYNSPLHF	TGTGCCAGCAGTTCCCAGGGCTACTATAATTCACCCCTCCACTTT
few	TRBV7-2	TRBJ2-3	.	CASSLAGISTDTQYF	TGTGCCAGCAGCTTAGCGGGCATTAGCACAGATACGCAGTATTTT
.	TRBV10-3	TRBJ2-7	TRBD1	CAISESDRGRYEQYF	TGTGCCATCAGTGAGTCGGACAGGGGTCGGTACGAGCAGTACTTC
.	TRBV5-5	TRBJ2-5	TRBD2	CASSLPGGLAGEETQYF	TGTGCCAGCAGCTTACCGGGCGGACTAGCGGGGGAAGAGACCCAGTACTTC
.	TRBV27	TRBJ1-2	.	CASGQEGGRFGYTF	TGTGCCAGCGGGCAGGAGGGGGGTCGGTTTGGCTACACCTTC
.	TRBV28	TRBJ2-7	TRBD1	CASSRAGDRGYEQYF	TGTGCCAGCAGCCGGGCCGGGGACAGGGGCTACGAGCAGTACTTC
.	TRBV15	TRBJ2-4	.	CATSRDLGGVADIQYF	TGTGCCACCAGCAGAGATCTAGGTGGGGTTGCCGACATTCAGTACTTC
.	TRBV7-2	TRBJ1-6	.	CASSTALPGGYNSPLHF	TGTGCCAGCAGCACAGCTCTACCCGGGGGCTATAATTCACCCCTCCACTTT
.	TRBV6-5	TRBJ1-1	.	CASHRGETEAFF	TGTGCCAGCCATAGGGGAGAGACTGAAGCTTTCTTT
.	TRBV5-1	TRBJ2-3	.	CASSPRATTFTDTQYF	TGCGCCAGCAGCCCTAGGGCAACCACTTTCACAGATACGCAGTATTTT
few	TRBV2	TRBJ1-5	.	CASSSDSQQPQHF	TGTGCCAGCAGTTCGGACAGTCAACAGCCCCAGCATTTT
.	TRBV11-2	TRBJ1-1	.	CASSLGRVMNTEAFF	TGTGCCAGCAGCTTAGGGAGAGTTATGAACACTGAAGCTTTCTTT
.	TRBV6-1	TRBJ2-7	.	CASSLSTGPYEQYF	TGTGCCAGCAGCCTCAGTACAGGGCCCTACGAGCAGTACTTC